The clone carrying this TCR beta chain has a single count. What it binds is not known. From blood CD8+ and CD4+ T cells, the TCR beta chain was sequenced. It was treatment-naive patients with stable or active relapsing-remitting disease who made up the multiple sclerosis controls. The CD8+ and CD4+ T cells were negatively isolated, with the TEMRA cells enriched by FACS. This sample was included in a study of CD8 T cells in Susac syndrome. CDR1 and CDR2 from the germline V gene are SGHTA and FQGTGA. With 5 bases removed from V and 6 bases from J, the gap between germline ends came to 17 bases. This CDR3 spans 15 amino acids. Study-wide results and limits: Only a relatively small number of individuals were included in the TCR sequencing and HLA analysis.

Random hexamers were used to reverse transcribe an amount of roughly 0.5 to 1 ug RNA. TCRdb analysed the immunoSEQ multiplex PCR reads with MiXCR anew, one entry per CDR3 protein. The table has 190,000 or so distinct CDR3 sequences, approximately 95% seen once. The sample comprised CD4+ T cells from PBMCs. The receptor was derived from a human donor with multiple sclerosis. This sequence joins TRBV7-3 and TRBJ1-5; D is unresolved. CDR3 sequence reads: CASSESGVEGQPQHF. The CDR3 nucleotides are TGTGCCAGCAGCGAAAGCGGGGTTGAGGGTCAGCCCCAGCATTTT.